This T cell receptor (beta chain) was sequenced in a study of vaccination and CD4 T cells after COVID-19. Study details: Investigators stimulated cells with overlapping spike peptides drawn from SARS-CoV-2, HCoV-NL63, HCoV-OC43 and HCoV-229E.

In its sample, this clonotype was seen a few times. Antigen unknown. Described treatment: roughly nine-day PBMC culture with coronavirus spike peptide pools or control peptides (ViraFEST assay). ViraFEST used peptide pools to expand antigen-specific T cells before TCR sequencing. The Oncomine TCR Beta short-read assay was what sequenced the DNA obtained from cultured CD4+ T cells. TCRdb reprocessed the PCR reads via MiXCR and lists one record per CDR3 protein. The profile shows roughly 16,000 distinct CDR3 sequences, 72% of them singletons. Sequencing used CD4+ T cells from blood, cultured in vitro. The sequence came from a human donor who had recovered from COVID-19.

In nucleotides, the CDR3 is TGTGCCACCGAAGAGATAAACAGGGTGGATGGCAATTCACCCCTCCACTTT. This encodes CATEEINRVDGNSPLHF. The chain recombines TRBV15 with TRBJ1-6; D is possibly TRBD1 (6 bases). The germline V gene has CDR1 LNHNV and CDR2 YYDKDF (reference sequence). The CDR3 extends over 17 amino acids. Trimming left V 8 bases short and J 7 bases short, with 24 bases between. The variable domain in full, completed from reference TRBV15 and TRBJ1-6, reads DAMVIQNPRYQVTQFGKPVTLSCSQTLNHNVMYWYQQKSSQAPKLLFHYYDKDFNNEADTPDNFQSRRPNTSFCFLDIRSPGLGDTAMYLCATEEINRVDGNSPLHFGNGTRLTVT.